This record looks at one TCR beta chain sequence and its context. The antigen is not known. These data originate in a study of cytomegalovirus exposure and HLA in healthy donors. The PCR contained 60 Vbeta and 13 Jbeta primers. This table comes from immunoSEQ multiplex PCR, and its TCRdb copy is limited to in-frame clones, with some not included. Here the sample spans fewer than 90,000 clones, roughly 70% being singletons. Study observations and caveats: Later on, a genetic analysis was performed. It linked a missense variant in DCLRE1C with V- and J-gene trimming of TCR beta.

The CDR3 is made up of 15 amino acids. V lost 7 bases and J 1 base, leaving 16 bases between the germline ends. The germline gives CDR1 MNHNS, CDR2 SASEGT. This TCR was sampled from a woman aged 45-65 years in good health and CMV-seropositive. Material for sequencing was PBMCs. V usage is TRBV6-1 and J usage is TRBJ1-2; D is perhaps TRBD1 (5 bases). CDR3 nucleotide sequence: TGTGCCAGCAAACTGTGGGGGGTTATTAACTATGGCTACACCTTC. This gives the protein CASKLWGVINYGYTF.